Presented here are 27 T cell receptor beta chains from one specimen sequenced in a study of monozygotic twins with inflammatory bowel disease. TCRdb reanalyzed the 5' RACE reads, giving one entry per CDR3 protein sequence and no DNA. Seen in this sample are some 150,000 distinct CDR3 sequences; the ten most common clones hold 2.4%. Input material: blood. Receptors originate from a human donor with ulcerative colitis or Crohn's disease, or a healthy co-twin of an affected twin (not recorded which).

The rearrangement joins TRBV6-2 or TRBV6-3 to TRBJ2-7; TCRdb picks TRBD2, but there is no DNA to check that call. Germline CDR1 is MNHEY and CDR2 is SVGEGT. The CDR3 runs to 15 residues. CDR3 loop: CASRSSGTRAYEQYF.

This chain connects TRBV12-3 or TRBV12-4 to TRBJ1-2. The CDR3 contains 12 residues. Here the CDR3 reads CASSGLNYGYTF.

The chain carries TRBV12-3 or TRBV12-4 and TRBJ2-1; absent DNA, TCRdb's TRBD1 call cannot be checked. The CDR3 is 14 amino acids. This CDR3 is CASKKTGEGDEQFF.

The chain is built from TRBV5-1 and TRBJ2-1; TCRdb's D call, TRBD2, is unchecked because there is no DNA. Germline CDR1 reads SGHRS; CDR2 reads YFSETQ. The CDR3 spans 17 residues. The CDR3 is CASSGLAGGQTYNEQFF.

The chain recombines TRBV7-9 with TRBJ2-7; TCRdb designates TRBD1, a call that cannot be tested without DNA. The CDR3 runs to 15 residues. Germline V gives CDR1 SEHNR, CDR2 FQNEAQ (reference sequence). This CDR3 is CASSLAGQGPYEQYF.

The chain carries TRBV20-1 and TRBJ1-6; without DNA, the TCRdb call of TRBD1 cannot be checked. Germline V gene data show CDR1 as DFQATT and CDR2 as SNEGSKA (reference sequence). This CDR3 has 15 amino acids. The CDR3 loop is CSALTGSAYNSPLHF.

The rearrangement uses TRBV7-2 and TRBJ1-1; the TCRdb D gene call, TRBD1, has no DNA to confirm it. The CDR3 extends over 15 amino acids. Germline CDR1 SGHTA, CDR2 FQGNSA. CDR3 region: CASSIEGTGGREAFF. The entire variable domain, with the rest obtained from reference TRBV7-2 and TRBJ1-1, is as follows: GAGVSQSPSNKVTEKGKDVELRCDPISGHTALYWYRQSLGQGLEFLIYFQGNSAPDKSGLPSDRFSAERTGGSVSTLTIQRTQQEDSAVYLCASSIEGTGGREAFFGQGTRLTVV.

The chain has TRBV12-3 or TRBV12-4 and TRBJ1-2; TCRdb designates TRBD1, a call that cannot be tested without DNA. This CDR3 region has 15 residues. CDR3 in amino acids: CASSSHHGTFSGYTF.

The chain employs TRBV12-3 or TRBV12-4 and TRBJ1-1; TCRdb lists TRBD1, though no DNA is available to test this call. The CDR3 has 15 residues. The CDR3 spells CATMRPGQAAVGAFF.

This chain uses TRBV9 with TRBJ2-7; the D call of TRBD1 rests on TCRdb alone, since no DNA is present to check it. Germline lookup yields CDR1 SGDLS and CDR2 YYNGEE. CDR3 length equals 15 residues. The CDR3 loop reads CASSIGGRNSYEQYF.

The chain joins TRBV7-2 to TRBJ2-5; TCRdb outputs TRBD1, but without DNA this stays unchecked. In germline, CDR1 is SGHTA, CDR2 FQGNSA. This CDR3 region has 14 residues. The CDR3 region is CASSLGGPGETQYF.

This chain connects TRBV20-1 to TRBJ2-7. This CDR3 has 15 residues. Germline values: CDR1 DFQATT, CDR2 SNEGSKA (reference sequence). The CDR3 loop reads CSARDVIAVVYEQYF.

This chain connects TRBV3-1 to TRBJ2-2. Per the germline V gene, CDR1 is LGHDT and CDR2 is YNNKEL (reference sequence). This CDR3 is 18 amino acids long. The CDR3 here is CASSQDLASGPDTGELFF.

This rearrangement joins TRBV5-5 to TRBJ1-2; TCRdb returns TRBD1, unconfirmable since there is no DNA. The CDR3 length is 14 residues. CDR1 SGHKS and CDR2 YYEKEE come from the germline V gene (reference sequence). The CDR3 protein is CASIPDLANYGYTF.

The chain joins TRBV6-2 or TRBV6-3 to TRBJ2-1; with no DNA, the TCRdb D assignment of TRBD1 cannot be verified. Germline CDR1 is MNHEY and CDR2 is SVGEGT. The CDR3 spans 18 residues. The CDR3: CASSYWGTGPFQYNEQFF.

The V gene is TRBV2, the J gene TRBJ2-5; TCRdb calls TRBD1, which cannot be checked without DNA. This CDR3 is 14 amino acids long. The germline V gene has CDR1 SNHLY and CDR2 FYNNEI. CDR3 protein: CASSFRGVVETQYF.

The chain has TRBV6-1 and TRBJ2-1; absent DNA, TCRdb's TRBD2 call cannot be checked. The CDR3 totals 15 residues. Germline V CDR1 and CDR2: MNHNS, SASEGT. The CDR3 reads CASSALAGGHNEQFF.

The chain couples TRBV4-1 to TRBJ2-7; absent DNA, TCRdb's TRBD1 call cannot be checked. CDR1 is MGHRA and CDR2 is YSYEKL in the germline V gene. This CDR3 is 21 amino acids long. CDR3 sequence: CASSQDRGKGLTGALSYEQYF.

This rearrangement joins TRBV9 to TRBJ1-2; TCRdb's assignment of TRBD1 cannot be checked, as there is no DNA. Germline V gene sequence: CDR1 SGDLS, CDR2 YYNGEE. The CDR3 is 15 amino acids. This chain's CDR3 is CASSVTGGFGYGYTF.

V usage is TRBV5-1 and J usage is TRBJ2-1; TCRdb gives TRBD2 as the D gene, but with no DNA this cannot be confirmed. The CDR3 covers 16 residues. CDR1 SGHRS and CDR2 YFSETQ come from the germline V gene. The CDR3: CASSAGTSGSYNEQFF.

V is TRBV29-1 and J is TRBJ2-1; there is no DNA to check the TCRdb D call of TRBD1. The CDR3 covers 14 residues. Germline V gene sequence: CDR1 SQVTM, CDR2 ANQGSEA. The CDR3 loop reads CSVVPARGRWEQFF.

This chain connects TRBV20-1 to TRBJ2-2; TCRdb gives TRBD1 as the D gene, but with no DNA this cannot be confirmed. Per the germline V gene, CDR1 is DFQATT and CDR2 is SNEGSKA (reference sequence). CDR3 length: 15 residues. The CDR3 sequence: CSARRDGRISGELFF.

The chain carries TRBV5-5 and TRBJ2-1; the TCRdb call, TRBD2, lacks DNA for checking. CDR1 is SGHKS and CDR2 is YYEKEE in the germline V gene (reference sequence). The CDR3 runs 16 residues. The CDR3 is CASSMGLAGSYNEQFF.

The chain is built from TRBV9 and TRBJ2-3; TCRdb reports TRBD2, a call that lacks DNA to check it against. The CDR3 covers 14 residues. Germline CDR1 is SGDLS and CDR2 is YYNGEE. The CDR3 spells CASSRRERTDTQYF.

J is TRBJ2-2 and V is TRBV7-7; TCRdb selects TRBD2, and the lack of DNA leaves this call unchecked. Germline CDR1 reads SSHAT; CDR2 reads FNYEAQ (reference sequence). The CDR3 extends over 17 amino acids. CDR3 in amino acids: CASSQTGTTANTGELFF. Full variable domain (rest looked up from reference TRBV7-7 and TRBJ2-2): GAGVSQSPRYKVTKRGQDVTLRCDPISSHATLYWYQQALGQGPEFLTYFNYEAQPDKSGLPSDRFSAERPEGSISTLTIQRTEQRDSAMYRCASSQTGTTANTGELFFGEGSRLTVL.

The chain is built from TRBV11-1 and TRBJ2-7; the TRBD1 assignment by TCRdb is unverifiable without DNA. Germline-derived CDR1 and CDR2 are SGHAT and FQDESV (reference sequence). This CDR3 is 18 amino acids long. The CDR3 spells CASSLPSSGESSNYEQYF.

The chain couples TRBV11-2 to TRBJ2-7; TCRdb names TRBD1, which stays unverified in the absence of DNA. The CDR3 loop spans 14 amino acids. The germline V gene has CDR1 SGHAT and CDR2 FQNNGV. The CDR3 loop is CASRSWGASYEQYF.